This TCR beta chain was identified in a study of shared clonotypes between healthy human individuals (dated by TCRdb to 2019 to 2021). In terms of the full investigation: The cohort comprised a couple of women and a few men aged 18 to 49 years. For each donor, three plates each were used for CD4 naive and CD4 memory, two plates were used for CD8 naive, and one plate was used for CD8 memory. Blood TCR repertoires of five healthy adults were deeply sequenced to estimate repertoire size and the extent of clonotype sharing between individuals. To increase sequencing depth and limit assay-specific biases, different laboratories used diverse techniques to prepare libraries and sequence TCR repertoires. Each donor's leukapheresis produced roughly between roughly 0.85 and 9.5 billion PBMCs. Overall study outcomes, separate from this receptor: Clonotypes shared by all four sorted-subset donors showed higher generation probabilities than non-shared clonotypes. Based on pairwise subsampling, the degree of clonotype sharing among donors was expected to be affected by sequencing depth. When four donors were compared, the shared fraction of clonotypes was approximately 5% for naive CD4, approximately 3.5% for naive CD8, roughly 2.3% for memory CD4, and 0.35% to 0.5% for memory CD8. Larger estimated clonotype richness was generally found for naive subsets than for memory subsets. Rarefaction of sorted-subset datasets indicated incomplete sequencing despite the large sequencing depth. Sampling was limited to blood, and TCR repertoires in tissue likely differ from TCR repertoires in blood. The small number of donors limited the genetic and exposure-history diversity represented.

Using the deep immunoSEQ assay, TCR CDR3 regions were amplified from genomic DNA by multiplex PCR. Extracted genomic DNA from each cell subset was distributed evenly across all wells of several immunoSEQ 96-well plates, and each plate was treated as a replicate. For sorted subsets, about 210 ng of genomic DNA, equivalent to tens of thousands of T cell genomes, went into each replicate PCR. Purified libraries were measured with a Qubit 3.0 fluorometer, size-checked on a Bioanalyzer 2100, and measured again with the KAPA Library Quantification kit. Every immunoSEQ 96-well plate was sequenced on a separate single-read 150-cycle Illumina NextSeq 550 flow cell. The study's processing was this. Because only junctional sequences without quality scores were contained in the immunoSEQ output, filtering matching that applied to full-length reads could not be performed. To assign V/J genes and CDR3, sequences were annotated using PyIR, a Python wrapper for IgBLAST v1.9, with IMGT germline references. Any read was removed if the V/J assignment was weak (E-value above 1e-6), the CDR3 was missing, or the read contained stop codons, out-of-frame junctions, or ambiguous translated residues. V3J clonotypes were defined as sequences sharing the same inferred V gene, J gene, and CDR3 amino acid sequence. Percentage overlap between repertoires was computed as shared unique clonotypes divided by the size of the smaller repertoire. Repertoire richness was assessed with RTK rarefaction, the Chao1 estimator, and Recon v2.1 estimates of unobserved clonotypes. Generation probabilities for all TCRbeta clonotypes obtained by the gDNA method from a handful of donors were computed using OLGA. Not all clones reach the TCRdb copy of this immuneACCESS table, which keeps in-frame sequences only. Checked studies attribute under half of the gap to unresolved V genes and leave the rest unexplained. V, J and clone size were drawn from that table, and D and trimming were deduced from the DNA. The sample includes 85,000 to 100,000 clones, with roughly 69% observed a single time. The ten largest clones add up to about 48% of the sample.

In the case of this clone: Which antigen it targets is not known. No per-base quality is available; no much larger clone lies one base away.

Trimming takes 5 bases from V and 3 bases from J, and the germline ends sit 13 bases apart. The CDR3 contains 14 residues, cysteine and phenylalanine counted. The retained sequence is limited to the CDR3, 42 bases, with the frame set at the first base. CDR1 and CDR2, per the germline V gene (reference sequence), are SEHNR and FQNEAQ. The donors were healthy, HIV-negative adults who had no recently reported acute infections or vaccinations. Every donor was a Caucasian adult residing in Nashville, Tennessee, USA. CD8 memory samples combined magnetically selected CD45RO+ cells with CCR7-negative CD45RA+ effector memory (TemRA) cells. Blood was obtained by leukapheresis, after which PBMCs were separated by Ficoll-Histopaque density gradient centrifugation and cryopreserved in liquid nitrogen vapor phase. Purity and quantity of every magnetically sorted T cell population were checked by analytical flow cytometry. Each sorted fraction had its genomic DNA isolated and then quantified by UV absorbance on a Nanodrop 2000c.

The sequence is built from TRBV7-9 and TRBJ1-2; a weak D assignment points to TRBD1 (6 bases agree). The source is a man under 40 in good health. The sequenced sample was memory CD8+ T cells sorted from blood. Taken with the paper, the label for cell subset or site translates to: CD45RO+ cells pooled with CCR7-negative TemRA cells. The sequence in DNA is TGTGCCAGCAGCCGGGGGCGCCTGGACTATGGCTACACCTTC. Its protein product is CASSRGRLDYGYTF. The full variable domain, completed from the reference TRBV7-9 and TRBJ1-2 proteins outside the CDR3, reads DTGVSQNPRHKITKRGQNVTFRCDPISEHNRLYWYRQTLGQGPEFLTYFQNEAQLEKSRLLSDRFSAERPKGSFSTLEIQRTEQGDSAMYLCASSRGRLDYGYTFGSGTRLTVV.